A single sample gave rise to the 27 T cell receptor beta chains below, sequenced in a study of T cell responses to AZD1222 COVID-19 vaccine (dated by TCRdb to the early 2020s). Receptor amplification or capture employed the immunoSEQ multiplex PCR assay. TCRdb carries this immuneACCESS record with in-frame sequences only. Its versions omit some clonotypes, under half of them owing to an unresolved V gene in the studies checked, with the rest unexplained. Here the sample has roughly 120,000 clones; more than 75% occur a single time. The top ten clones comprise roughly 3.8% of the sample. This sample's time point label indicates: about 28 days (+/-7) after the second vaccine dose. The sample was peripheral blood, taken 28 days after the second AZD1222 dose. All receptors derive from an adult who received the AZD1222 COVID-19 vaccine.

This chain links TRBV27 with TRBJ2-7, with 8 bases that match TRBD1. CDR3 length equals 14 residues. The junction had 4 bases not matched to a gene; V was cut back by 6 bases and J by 0 bases. Looked up from germline, CDR1 is MNHEY and CDR2 is SMNVEV (reference sequence). CDR3 in amino acids: CASRGQESSYEQYF. DNA for the CDR3: TGTGCCAGCAGGGGACAGGAGTCCTCCTACGAGCAGTACTTC.

The chain couples TRBV24-1 to TRBJ2-7; 13 bases are a match to TRBD2. This CDR3 has 15 residues. With 4 bases clipped from V and 5 bases from J, the junction kept 4 bases outside the gene matches. Germline CDR1 KGHDR, CDR2 SFDVKD. CDR3 sequence: CATSEGLAGSNEQYF. CDR3 in DNA: TGTGCCACCAGTGAGGGACTAGCGGGAAGCAACGAGCAGTACTTC.

The CDR3 DNA reads TGTGCCAGCAGTGAAAAGGGGGCGCGGGGCTATGGCTACACCTTC. Encoded protein: CASSEKGARGYGYTF. The V call is TRBV7-9, the J call TRBJ1-2, with TRBD1 identical over 7 bases. The CDR3 consists of 15 residues. V shed 6 bases and J 4 bases; nucleotides not matched to a gene: 11. Germline V CDR1 and CDR2: SEHNR, FQNEAQ (reference sequence). Full variable domain (outside the CDR3, taken from reference TRBV7-9 and TRBJ1-2): DTGVSQNPRHKITKRGQNVTFRCDPISEHNRLYWYRQTLGQGPEFLTYFQNEAQLEKSRLLSDRFSAERPKGSFSTLEIQRTEQGDSAMYLCASSEKGARGYGYTFGSGTRLTVV.

This chain joins TRBV5-1 and TRBJ1-3; D is unresolved. Germline lookup yields CDR1 SGHRS and CDR2 YFSETQ. CDR3 length: 14 amino acids. V shed 0 bases and J shed 4 bases, with 8 bases lying between them. The DNA for the CDR3 is TGCGCCAGCAGCTTGGAGGGTCTCGGAAACACCATATATTTT. Amino acid sequence: CASSLEGLGNTIYF.

The chain is built from TRBV6-1 and TRBJ1-2; 7 positions match TRBD1. V dropped 1 base and J dropped 4; count of bases not matched to a gene: 9. The germline V gene encodes CDR1 MNHNS and CDR2 SASEGT. The CDR3 loop spans 16 amino acids. CDR3 residues: CASSEGTDRPTYGYTF. The CDR3, as DNA: TGTGCCAGCAGTGAAGGAACGGACAGGCCCACCTATGGCTACACCTTC.

The rearrangement links TRBV15 to TRBJ2-2; D is perhaps TRBD1 (5 bases). Germline-derived CDR1 and CDR2 are LNHNV and YYDKDF (reference sequence). Trimming removed 5 bases from V and 5 bases from J, with 15 bases in between. The CDR3 spans 15 residues. CDR3 DNA: TGTGCCACCAGCCTGACAGCCTCGAGAACCGGGGAGCTGTTTTTT. Protein sequence: CATSLTASRTGELFF.

In its sample, this clone was seen a few times. The chain is built from TRBV19 and TRBJ2-5; TRBD2 aligns across 8 bases. J gave up 4 bases and V 1 base, and 5 bases lay outside the gene matches. Germline loops: CDR1 LNHDA, CDR2 SQIVND (reference sequence). The CDR3 has 15 residues. Here the CDR3 DNA reads TGTGCCAGTAGTATAGCCGCGGGGGGTCCAGAGACCCAGTACTTC. Its protein is CASSIAAGGPETQYF.

The chain carries TRBV18 and TRBJ1-2; perhaps TRBD1 as D (5 bases). Germline loops: CDR1 KGHSH, CDR2 LQKENI. Trimming removed 4 bases at V and 1 base at J, with 7 bases between. The CDR3 runs to 13 residues. The CDR3 nucleotides are TGTGCCAGCTCACGAGGGGATAACTATGGCTACACCTTC. Translating it yields CASSRGDNYGYTF.

V and J are TRBV5-4 and TRBJ2-5; D is unclear. From germline, CDR1 is SGHNT and CDR2 YYREEE (reference sequence). The CDR3 has 16 residues. V lost 2 bases and J 0 bases, leaving 14 bases between the germline ends. The CDR3 sequence is CASSFSRFPYQETQYF. In DNA, the CDR3 is TGTGCCAGCAGCTTCTCAAGGTTCCCCTACCAAGAGACCCAGTACTTC.

This clone appeared a single time. The genes are TRBV4-1 and TRBJ1-6, with D unclear. The CDR3 length is 16 residues. Trimming took off 1 base at V and 0 bases at J, with 7 bases between the two ends. The germline V gene has CDR1 MGHRA and CDR2 YSYEKL. This chain's CDR3 is CASSQVLSSYNSPLHF. For the CDR3, the DNA is TGCGCCAGCAGCCAAGTCCTGAGCTCCTATAATTCACCCCTCCACTTT.

This sequence joins TRBV6-5 and TRBJ1-1, with D perhaps TRBD1 (6 bases). Germline-derived CDR1 and CDR2 are MNHEY and SVGAGI. With 0 bases removed from V and 4 bases from J, the gap between germline ends came to 6 bases. The CDR3 spans 13 residues. The CDR3 here is CASSYSTGTEAFF. The DNA of the CDR3 is TGTGCCAGCAGTTACTCGACAGGCACTGAAGCTTTCTTT.

The chain couples TRBV6-6 to TRBJ1-2, with D possibly matching TRBD1 (5 bases). This CDR3 comprises 15 residues. From germline, CDR1 is MNHNY and CDR2 SVGAGI (reference sequence). The V and J ends lost 10 bases and 2 bases respectively, with 20 bases between them. The CDR3 coding sequence is TGTGCCACCGAAACCGGGGGGAAATCCAACTATGGCTACACCTTC. This codes for CATETGGKSNYGYTF.

The rearrangement links TRBV3-1 (or the pseudogene TRBV3-2) to TRBJ2-5; 11 positions agree with TRBD1. Germline CDR1 is LGHDT and CDR2 is YNNKEL (reference sequence). The CDR3 is 16 residues long. Losses at the gene ends were 3 bases for V and 2 bases for J; bases not matched to a gene: 5. In DNA form, the CDR3 reads TGTGCCAGCAGCCATCGGACAGGGGGCAGGCAAGAGACCCAGTACTTC. It specifies CASSHRTGGRQETQYF.

V usage is TRBV21-1 and J usage is TRBJ2-2; the D call TRBD1 from the table was never checked on the DNA. TRBV21-1 is a pseudogene segment. CDR3 length: 17 residues. The CDR3 region has the DNA TGTGCCAGCCTCACGGGTATAAGGGGGCACGACACCGGGGAGCTGTTTTTT. Its protein is CASLTGIRGHDTGELFF.

The V and J genes are TRBV29-1 and TRBJ2-7; 11 bases align to TRBD2. The CDR3 is 16 residues long. The trim removed 6 bases at V and 4 bases at J, leaving 14 bases unmatched. Germline V gene data show CDR1 as SQVTM and CDR2 as ANQGSEA. CDR3 DNA: TGCAGCGTCGTCGCCTGGCTAGCGGGGGGCCGTTACGAGCAGTACTTC. It codes for CSVVAWLAGGRYEQYF.

The rearrangement joins TRBV9 to TRBJ1-1; TRBD1 is a possible D gene (6 bases). V lost 3 bases to trimming and J lost 0 bases, with 18 bases between them. The CDR3 is 17 amino acids. Germline V gives CDR1 SGDLS, CDR2 YYNGEE. The CDR3 sequence: CASSEGGGGSMNTEAFF. In nucleotides, the CDR3 is TGTGCCAGCAGCGAAGGGGGTGGGGGTTCAATGAACACTGAAGCTTTCTTT.

V usage is TRBV5-6 and J usage is TRBJ2-2; perhaps D is TRBD1 or TRBD2 (5 bases each). The ends were cut back, 1 base at V and 6 bases at J, with 7 bases in the middle. Germline values: CDR1 SGHDT, CDR2 YYEEEE. This CDR3 has 13 residues. Here the CDR3 reads CASSLTGPGELFF. The CDR3 DNA follows: TGTGCCAGCAGCTTGACGGGACCCGGGGAGCTGTTTTTT.

To note about this clone: In the same sample, other DNA sequences code for this CDR3. This chain connects TRBV5-1 to TRBJ1-3; D is unclear. The CDR3 covers 14 residues. Germline V gene data show CDR1 as SGHRS and CDR2 as YFSETQ. V was cut by 0 bases and J by 0 bases, with 4 bases left in between. The CDR3 loop reads CASSLGSSGNTIYF. CDR3 sequence (DNA): TGCGCCAGCAGCTTGGGGAGCTCTGGAAACACCATATATTTT.

The CDR3 sequence: CAGGSGVNQPQHF. DNA of the CDR3: TGTGCCGGGGGGTCCGGTGTCAATCAGCCCCAGCATTTT. The chain joins TRBV11-2 to TRBJ1-5; possible D gene TRBD1, 5 bases. Trimming stripped 11 bases from V and 3 bases from J, with 14 bases between. Germline V gene sequence: CDR1 SGHAT, CDR2 FQNNGV. This CDR3 comprises 13 residues.

The chain has TRBV6-5 and TRBJ1-5; D possibly corresponds to TRBD1 (5 bases). This CDR3 is 14 amino acids long. V was pared by 6 bases and J by 6 bases, with 15 bases between. Germline CDR1 and CDR2: MNHEY and SVGAGI. This CDR3 is CASSPGHISQPQHF. CDR3 nucleotides: TGTGCCAGCAGCCCCGGACATATCAGTCAGCCCCAGCATTTT.

This chain links TRBV29-1 with TRBJ1-2; 10 bases agree with TRBD1. Trimming at V came to 6 bases and at J to 4 bases, leaving 20 bases not matched to a gene. This CDR3 has 18 amino acids. Germline CDR1 reads SQVTM; CDR2 reads ANQGSEA. The CDR3 here is CSVRPGGTGASGSYGYTF. CDR3 DNA sequence: TGCAGCGTCCGCCCAGGAGGGACAGGGGCCTCAGGAAGCTATGGCTACACCTTC.

The CDR3 region has the DNA TGTGCCAGCAGCCGCCCCGGGACTAGCGGTTCCTACGAGCAGTACTTC. Protein product: CASSRPGTSGSYEQYF. The chain links TRBV28 to TRBJ2-7; 11 nucleotides agree with TRBD2. In germline, CDR1 is MDHEN, CDR2 SYDVKM. The CDR3 totals 16 residues. V shed 6 bases and J 1 base; nucleotides not matched to a gene: 8. Combining the CDR3 with reference TRBV28 and TRBJ2-7 gives the whole variable domain DVKVTQSSRYLVKRTGEKVFLECVQDMDHENMFWYRQDPGLGLRLIYFSYDVKMKEKGDIPEGYSVSREKKERFSLILESASTNQTSMYLCASSRPGTSGSYEQYFGPGTRLTVT.

The rearrangement joins TRBV3-1 (or the pseudogene TRBV3-2) to TRBJ1-2, with a weak D call TRBD1 (5 bases). The CDR3 covers 14 residues. The germline V and J ends were trimmed by 3 bases and 4 bases, with 12 bases remaining between them. Germline CDR1 is LGHDT and CDR2 is YNNKEL (reference sequence). CDR3 DNA sequence: TGTGCCAGCAGCCAGGGGGACGGCCTCTATGGCTACACCTTC. It codes for CASSQGDGLYGYTF.

This chain joins TRBV2 and TRBJ2-5; the D gene is possibly TRBD2 (7 bases). The CDR3 loop spans 13 amino acids. V lost 6 bases and J 5 bases, leaving 13 bases between the germline ends. In germline, CDR1 is SNHLY, CDR2 FYNNEI. DNA for the CDR3: TGTGCCAGCAGGGGGGGGCCGGGGGAGACCCAGTACTTC. Its protein is CASRGGPGETQYF.

On this clone itself: At one end the junction does not follow the germline gene, possibly because of a read error. The V and J genes are TRBV12-3 or TRBV12-4 and TRBJ2-1; no clear D gene. This CDR3 has 12 residues. The CDR3 DNA reads as TGTGCCAGCAGTGACTCCTACGATGAGCAGTTCTTC. Translation: CASSDSYDEQFF.

The rearrangement uses TRBV11-2 and TRBJ1-4, with no clear D. Germline V gives CDR1 SGHAT, CDR2 FQNNGV. The CDR3 sequence is 12 residues long. V lost 4 bases and J 8 bases, leaving 8 bases between the germline ends. CDR3 sequence: CASSSSREKLFF. The CDR3 nucleotides read TGTGCCAGCAGCTCGAGCCGCGAAAAACTGTTTTTT.

This clone was seen a handful of times. The genes are TRBV9 and TRBJ1-2; D gene uncertain. The ends were cut back, 0 bases at V and 4 bases at J, with 13 bases in the middle. The V gene's germline CDR1 is SGDLS and CDR2 YYNGEE. There are 15 residues in the CDR3. The CDR3 sequence: CASSVGGREIYGYTF. The DNA for the CDR3 is TGTGCCAGCAGCGTAGGGGGTCGGGAAATCTATGGCTACACCTTC.